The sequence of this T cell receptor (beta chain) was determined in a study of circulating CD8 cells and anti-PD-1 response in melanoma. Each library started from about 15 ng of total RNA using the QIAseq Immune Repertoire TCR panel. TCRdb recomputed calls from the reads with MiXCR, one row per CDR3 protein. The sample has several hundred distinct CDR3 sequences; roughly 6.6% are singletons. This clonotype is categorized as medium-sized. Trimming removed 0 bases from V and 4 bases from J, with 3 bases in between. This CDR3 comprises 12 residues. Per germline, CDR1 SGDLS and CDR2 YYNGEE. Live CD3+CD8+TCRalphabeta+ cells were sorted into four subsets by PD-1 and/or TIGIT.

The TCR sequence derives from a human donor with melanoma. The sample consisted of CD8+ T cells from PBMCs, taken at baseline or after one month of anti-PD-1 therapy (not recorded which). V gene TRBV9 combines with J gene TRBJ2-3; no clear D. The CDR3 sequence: CASSVGADTQYF. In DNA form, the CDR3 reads TGTGCCAGCAGCGTAGGGGCAGATACGCAGTATTTT.